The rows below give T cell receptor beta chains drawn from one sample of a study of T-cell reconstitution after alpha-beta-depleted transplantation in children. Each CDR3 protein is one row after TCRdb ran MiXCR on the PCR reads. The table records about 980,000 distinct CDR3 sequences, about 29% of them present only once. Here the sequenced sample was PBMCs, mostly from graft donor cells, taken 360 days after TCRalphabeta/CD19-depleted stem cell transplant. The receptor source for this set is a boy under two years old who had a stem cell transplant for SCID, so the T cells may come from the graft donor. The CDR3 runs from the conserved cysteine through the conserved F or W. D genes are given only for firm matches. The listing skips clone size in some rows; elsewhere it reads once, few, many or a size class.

TGTGCCAGCTGCCTCGGGGACAGTAACACCGGGGAGCTGTTTTTT	CASCLGDSNTGELFF	TRBD1	-	TRBV12-3/TRBV12-4	TRBJ2-2	15
TGCGCCAGCAGCTTGGTGAATGGGCTCCAAGAGACCCAGTACTTC	CASSLVNGLQETQYF	-	few	TRBV5-1	TRBJ2-5	15
TGCGCCAGCAGCACCCAAGGGTCCCATGGCAATGAGCAGTTCTTC	CASSTQGSHGNEQFF	-	-	TRBV5-1	TRBJ2-1	15
TGCAGCGTGGACGACAGAGGATACGAGCAGTACTTC	CSVDDRGYEQYF	-	few	TRBV29-1	TRBJ2-7	12
TGTGCCAGCAGCTTGACGGACAGGGTCGGCTACACCTTC	CASSLTDRVGYTF	TRBD1	few	TRBV7-6	TRBJ1-2	13
TGTGCCAGCAGTTTGTCGGCGGGGGGAGAGACCCAGTACTTC	CASSLSAGGETQYF	TRBD2	-	TRBV12-3/TRBV12-4	TRBJ2-5	14
TGTGCCAGCAGTTACGGGGGGATGGGAGAAAAACTGTTTTTT	CASSYGGMGEKLFF	-	-	TRBV6-5	TRBJ1-4	14
TGTGCCAGCAGCATTAGCGGGGGGGCTTTTTACAATGAGCAGTTCTTC	CASSISGGAFYNEQFF	TRBD2	-	TRBV5-6	TRBJ2-1	16
TGTGCCAGCAGCCGACAACTGGGAGAGACCCAGTACTTC	CASSRQLGETQYF	-	-	TRBV6-1	TRBJ2-5	13
TGCGCCAGCAGCCAAGGCCGTCAGGGAGAGGAGACCCAGTACTTC	CASSQGRQGEETQYF	-	many	TRBV4-1	TRBJ2-5	15
TGTGCCAGCAGGTTCACTGGGCAGGAAGAGACCCAGTACTTC	CASRFTGQEETQYF	-	few	TRBV7-9	TRBJ2-5	14
TGTGCCAGCAGCCCTTCGAACGGGGGGGCTTTGGGCACAGATACGCAGTATTTT	CASSPSNGGALGTDTQYF	TRBD2	few	TRBV9	TRBJ2-3	18
TGTGCCAGCAGCTTAAGGCAGGGGGACGGAGATGAGCAGTTCTTC	CASSLRQGDGDEQFF	TRBD1	-	TRBV7-9	TRBJ2-1	15
TGTGCCAGCACAGGGACAGGGCACCCCACAGATACGCAGTATTTT	CASTGTGHPTDTQYF	TRBD1	many	TRBV12-3/TRBV12-4	TRBJ2-3	15
TGTGCCAGCAGTCAACAGACAGGTTACGAGCAGTACTTC	CASSQQTGYEQYF	-	-	TRBV12-3/TRBV12-4	TRBJ2-7	13
TGTGCCAGCAGCTTAGGTTCGACAGGGAGCTATGGCTACACCTTC	CASSLGSTGSYGYTF	TRBD1	few	TRBV7-9	TRBJ1-2	15
TGTGCCAGCAGCTTTGGGCTCCAATCCATTCTCTACGAGCAGTACTTC	CASSFGLQSILYEQYF	-	-	TRBV5-5	TRBJ2-7	16
TGTGCCAGCAGTTACGCGCAGAAAGGCGGTCAGCCCCAGCATTTT	CASSYAQKGGQPQHF	-	few	TRBV12-3/TRBV12-4	TRBJ1-5	15
TGTGCCAGCAGCCCGGAACAGGGGGCTATCTCCTACGAGCAGTACTTC	CASSPEQGAISYEQYF	TRBD1	-	TRBV6-1	TRBJ2-7	16
TGTGCCAGCAGTTTTCCGGGGGGAAGAAACACTGAAGCTTTCTTT	CASSFPGGRNTEAFF	-	-	TRBV12-3/TRBV12-4	TRBJ1-1	15
TGTGCCAGCTCACCGGGCAGGGAGTCCGAGCAGTACTTC	CASSPGRESEQYF	-	-	TRBV18	TRBJ2-7	13
TGTGCCACCCCTAGCGGGAGGTCCTACGAGCAGTACTTC	CATPSGRSYEQYF	TRBD2	-	TRBV15	TRBJ2-7	13